This is a list of T cell receptor beta chains from one sample in a study of breast tumors, draining lymph nodes, adjacent tissues. One entry per CDR3 protein results from TCRdb running MiXCR on the multiplex PCR reads. The sample has approximately 150,000 distinct CDR3 sequences, 32% seen once. The specimen was axillary lymph node tissue. Receptors originate from a female donor with breast cancer. Some clones in this sample may be carry-over from other donors' samples. CDR3s include the opening cysteine and the closing phenylalanine or tryptophan. The order of the fields is D gene, clone size, V gene, J gene, CDR3 protein, CDR3 DNA. A D gene is named only where the DNA matches it firmly. Not every row has a clone size; where given, it reads once, few, many or a size class.

TRBD2	many	TRBV9	TRBJ2-5	CASSVAGGPETQYF	TGTGCCAGCAGCGTAGCGGGGGGGCCAGAGACCCAGTACTTC
.	many	TRBV7-8	TRBJ1-1	CASSLVDDTEAFF	TGTGCCAGCAGCTTAGTAGACGACACTGAAGCTTTCTTT
.	many	TRBV5-4	TRBJ2-5	CASRPGPEETQYF	TGTGCCAGCAGGCCCGGGCCAGAAGAGACCCAGTACTTC
.	many	TRBV13	TRBJ2-3	CASSFRGVGTDTQYF	TGTGCCAGCAGCTTTCGAGGGGTGGGCACAGATACGCAGTATTTT
.	.	TRBV20-1	TRBJ2-7	CSAAEIYEQYF	TGCAGTGCTGCGGAAATCTACGAGCAGTACTTC
.	many	TRBV5-6	TRBJ1-2	CASSLDRAWKGYTF	TGTGCCAGCAGCTTGGACAGGGCCTGGAAAGGCTACACCTTC
.	.	TRBV6-6	TRBJ2-1	CASSPPGPLSTYNEQFF	TGTGCCAGCAGCCCCCCCGGGCCCCTAAGCACCTACAATGAGCAGTTCTTC
.	many	TRBV14	TRBJ1-2	CASSQGVQGGYGYTF	TGTGCCAGCAGCCAAGGAGTGCAGGGAGGTTATGGCTACACCTTC
TRBD1	.	TRBV5-1	TRBJ1-2	CASRRRTGDSLYGYTF	TGCGCCAGCAGGCGTCGTACAGGGGACAGCCTCTATGGCTACACCTTC
TRBD2	large	TRBV7-3	TRBJ2-1	CASSLTSVAGLNEQFF	TGTGCCAGCAGCTTAACATCAGTAGCGGGCCTCAATGAGCAGTTCTTC
.	many	TRBV14	TRBJ2-1	CASSQDERTVYNEQFF	TGTGCCAGCAGCCAAGATGAAAGGACAGTGTACAATGAGCAGTTCTTC
.	few	TRBV27	TRBJ1-2	CASSFEGKYGYTF	TGTGCCAGCAGTTTTGAAGGAAAGTATGGCTACACCTTC
TRBD2	many	TRBV10-2	TRBJ2-1	CATSSGGGHNEQFF	TGCGCCACCTCAAGCGGGGGAGGCCACAATGAGCAGTTCTTC
.	many	TRBV6-6	TRBJ1-5	CASSYGTQNQPQHF	TGTGCCAGCAGTTACGGTACCCAGAATCAGCCCCAGCATTTT
TRBD1	many	TRBV9	TRBJ1-4	CASSAGQVATNEKLFF	TGTGCCAGCAGCGCGGGACAGGTTGCAACTAATGAAAAACTGTTTTTT
TRBD1	many	TRBV20-1	TRBJ2-1	CSARDPRQGRNEQFF	TGCAGTGCTAGAGACCCGAGACAGGGCCGGAATGAGCAGTTCTTC
TRBD1	many	TRBV19	TRBJ1-6	CASSVDRTENSPLHF	TGTGCCAGTAGTGTGGACAGGACTGAGAATTCACCCCTCCACTTT
.	many	TRBV28	TRBJ2-7	CASSTGGASSYEQYF	TGTGCCAGCAGTACAGGGGGGGCAAGCTCCTACGAGCAGTACTTC
.	few	TRBV14	TRBJ2-4	CASSQAGARGIQSF	TGTGCCAGCAGCCAAGCAGGGGCGAGGGGCATTCAGTCCTTC
TRBD1	many	TRBV20-1	TRBJ2-3	CSAAAGQGNTDTQYF	TGCAGTGCTGCGGCGGGACAGGGAAACACAGATACGCAGTATTTT
.	many	TRBV7-2	TRBJ2-7	CASSLEAGGFYEQYF	TGTGCCAGCAGCTTAGAGGCCGGCGGGTTTTACGAGCAGTACTTC
.	many	TRBV7-9	TRBJ2-2	CASSLGETTNTGELFF	TGTGCCAGCAGCTTAGGCGAGACAACGAACACCGGGGAGCTGTTTTTT
TRBD1	many	TRBV20-1	TRBJ2-4	CSAMGQALAKNIQYF	TGCAGTGCCATGGGACAGGCCCTCGCCAAAAACATTCAGTACTTC
.	.	TRBV2	TRBJ1-4	CASSDQGPTTNEKLFF	TGTGCCAGCAGTGATCAGGGACCAACGACTAATGAAAAACTGTTTTTT
TRBD2	many	TRBV5-6	TRBJ2-7	CASSLGGGHEQYF	TGTGCCAGCAGCTTGGGGGGAGGGCACGAGCAGTACTTC
.	many	TRBV4-1	TRBJ1-5	CASSQDLGTGNQPQHF	TGCGCCAGCAGCCAAGATTTAGGGACGGGCAATCAGCCCCAGCATTTT
.	many	TRBV15	TRBJ1-2	CATSRGHNYGYTF	TGTGCCACCAGCAGAGGACACAACTATGGCTACACCTTC
.	many	TRBV19	TRBJ1-5	CASSIRESNQPQHF	TGTGCCAGTAGTATAAGGGAGAGCAATCAGCCCCAGCATTTT
.	many	TRBV24-1	TRBJ2-3	CATSDLRGARTDTQYF	TGTGCCACCAGTGATTTGCGGGGGGCGAGGACAGATACGCAGTATTTT
.	many	TRBV5-1	TRBJ2-2	CASSLSGESTGELFF	TGCGCCAGCAGCTTGTCTGGGGAATCCACCGGGGAGCTGTTTTTT
TRBD1	few	TRBV2	TRBJ1-1	CASSRKGGTGGQNTEAFF	TGTGCCAGCAGCCGAAAAGGGGGAACAGGGGGACAGAACACTGAAGCTTTCTTT
.	many	TRBV14	TRBJ1-6	CASSQEGQSPLHF	TGTGCCAGCAGCCAAGAGGGTCAATCACCCCTCCACTTT
.	many	TRBV30	TRBJ1-5	CAWTLGSQPQHF	TGTGCCTGGACATTGGGATCCCAGCCCCAGCATTTT
TRBD2	once	TRBV19	TRBJ2-7	CASSRTSGPSYERYF	TGTGCCAGTAGCAGGACTAGCGGGCCTTCCTACGAGCGGTACTTC
.	many	TRBV24-1	TRBJ2-3	CATSVPRRETSTDTQYF	TGTGCCACCAGTGTTCCCCGCAGGGAAACTAGCACAGATACGCAGTATTTT
TRBD1	.	TRBV29-1	TRBJ2-7	CSASRGPSDEQYF	TGCAGCGCCTCAAGGGGGCCGTCGGACGAGCAGTACTTC
.	.	TRBV6-1	TRBJ1-1	CASDDRNTEAFF	TGTGCCAGCGATGACAGGAACACTGAAGCTTTCTTT
TRBD2	.	TRBV20-1	TRBJ2-1	CSAKRLAGFYNEQFF	TGCAGTGCTAAAAGACTAGCGGGCTTCTACAATGAGCAGTTCTTC
.	many	TRBV7-7	TRBJ1-1	CASSPTGVTHTEAFF	TGTGCTAGCAGCCCCACCGGGGTTACCCACACTGAAGCTTTCTTT
TRBD1	.	TRBV13	TRBJ1-2	CASSLPRQGGSGYTF	TGTGCCAGCAGCCTCCCCAGACAGGGAGGCTCTGGCTACACCTTC
TRBD1	.	TRBV9	TRBJ1-1	CASSQAGQLNTEAFF	TGTGCCAGCAGCCAAGCGGGACAGCTGAACACTGAAGCTTTCTTT
TRBD1	many	TRBV7-3	TRBJ2-5	CASSPTGGETQYF	TGTGCCAGCAGCCCGACAGGGGGGGAGACCCAGTACTTC
.	many	TRBV2	TRBJ1-2	CASSELPPGMNGYTF	TGTGCCAGCAGTGAACTCCCACCAGGGATGAACGGCTACACCTTC
.	many	TRBV15	TRBJ2-5	CATSRGMGIKETQYF	TGTGCCACCAGCAGAGGTATGGGGATAAAAGAGACCCAGTACTTC
.	many	TRBV14	TRBJ2-7	CASSQSGRGSYEQYF	TGTGCCAGCAGCCAATCAGGACGAGGTTCCTACGAGCAGTACTTC
.	many	TRBV19	TRBJ1-3	CASRGATAAGNTIYF	TGTGCCAGTAGAGGGGCGACAGCCGCCGGAAACACCATATATTTT